This TCR beta chain was captured in a study of blood T cell repertoires in COVID-19. As for the study in general: Acute and convalescent COVID-19 samples came from the United States, Italy and Spain. Nucleic acid was either cDNA or gDNA, and it came from T cells, B-cell-depleted T cells, or PBMCs.

As handled by the study authors: Researchers report that nucleated cell counts were estimated from reference gene primer amplification. Assay used: immunoSEQ multiplex PCR; TCRdb lists only in-frame clones, some missing. V and J calls and clone size are copied from that table; D and trimming were computed from the DNA. The data show 56,000 or so clones, around 86% seen once. The sample was peripheral blood. The receptor's source is a human donor in a cohort sampled during active COVID-19.

Here the CDR3 reads CASRPPTSSYYEQYF. The CDR3 coding sequence is TGTGCCAGCAGACCACCGACTAGCAGCTACTACGAGCAGTACTTC. The chain joins TRBV28 to TRBJ2-7; 7 positions agree with TRBD2. This CDR3 contains 15 residues. From germline, CDR1 is MDHEN and CDR2 SYDVKM. V shed 6 bases, J shed 3 bases, and the junction held 11 bases outside the gene matches. The full variable domain, with the rest looked up from reference TRBV28 and TRBJ2-7, is DVKVTQSSRYLVKRTGEKVFLECVQDMDHENMFWYRQDPGLGLRLIYFSYDVKMKEKGDIPEGYSVSREKKERFSLILESASTNQTSMYLCASRPPTSSYYEQYFGPGTRLTVT.